This passage covers 24 T cell receptor beta chains from one sample sequenced in a study of shared clonotypes between healthy human individuals. Measured with immunoSEQ multiplex PCR; TCRdb has only the in-frame clones, and not every one. The repertoire has approximately 940,000 clones, approximately 80% of them found once; the top ten carry over 1.3%. Material for sequencing was memory CD4+ T cells sorted from blood. Subset reported: CD45RA-negative fraction. The source is a young man in good health.

J is TRBJ1-4 and V is TRBV7-2, with a possible D match to TRBD1 (5 bases). This CDR3 is built from 15 residues. V lost 3 bases, J lost 7 bases, and 15 bases lay in between. CDR1 is SGHTA, CDR2 FQGNSA, per germline. The chain's CDR3 is CASSFSRGAGEKLFF. The DNA of the CDR3 is TGTGCCAGCAGCTTCAGTCGTGGGGCGGGTGAAAAACTGTTTTTT.

The gene calls are TRBV4-1 and TRBJ2-7; TRBD2 agrees at 10 bases. The V gene's germline CDR1 is MGHRA and CDR2 YSYEKL. The CDR3 spans 17 residues. V was clipped by 1 base and J by 5 bases; unmatched bases: 11. CDR3: CASSQGRLTSGTNEQYF. DNA for the CDR3: TGCGCCAGCAGCCAAGGGAGATTAACTAGCGGGACCAACGAGCAGTACTTC.

V is TRBV7-8 and J is TRBJ2-7, with TRBD2 identical over 9 bases. This CDR3 has 15 amino acids. J lost 6 bases, V lost 5 bases, and 11 bases had no gene match. Looked up from germline, CDR1 is SGHVS and CDR2 is FQNEAQ. The CDR3 sequence: CASSPSAGGWLEQYF. In nucleotides, the CDR3 is TGTGCCAGCAGCCCGTCAGCGGGAGGATGGCTCGAGCAGTACTTC.

This rearrangement joins TRBV28 to TRBJ2-2, with no clear D. Trimming removed 5 bases from V and 7 bases from J, with 17 bases in between. Germline V gene data show CDR1 as MDHEN and CDR2 as SYDVKM. This CDR3 contains 15 residues. The CDR3 DNA is TGTGCCAGCAGTGGCTCGTTCGGATCAGGCGGGGAGCTGTTTTTT. Its translation is CASSGSFGSGGELFF.

This chain joins TRBV27 and TRBJ1-5; 7 bases are a match to TRBD1. Germline CDR1 is MNHEY and CDR2 is SMNVEV (reference sequence). Trimming removed 5 bases from V and 3 bases from J; junction bases left unmatched: 4. The CDR3 covers 14 residues. As DNA, the CDR3 is TGTGCCAGCAGTCTGGGACAGACCAATCAGCCCCAGCATTTT. Its protein product is CASSLGQTNQPQHF.

This clone showed up just once. The rearrangement joins TRBV28 to TRBJ2-4; 7 nucleotides agree with TRBD1. Germline assignment: CDR1 MDHEN and CDR2 SYDVKM. V lost 1 base and J lost 0; bases outside the gene matches: 6. The CDR3 covers 17 residues. CDR3 bases: TGTGCCAGCAGTTTATCCGGGACAGTCTTAGCCAAAAACATTCAGTACTTC. Residues: CASSLSGTVLAKNIQYF.

This clone was seen only a few times. This sample also contains other DNA sequences that code for the same CDR3. V is TRBV11-2 and J is TRBJ1-1; TRBD1 might be the D (6 bases). Looked up from germline, CDR1 is SGHAT and CDR2 is FQNNGV. This CDR3 region has 14 residues. V shed 2 bases and J shed 0 bases, with 7 bases lying between them. The CDR3 protein is CASSLTGMNTEAFF. CDR3 bases: TGTGCCAGCAGCTTAACAGGGATGAACACTGAAGCTTTCTTT. The complete variable domain, with remaining parts taken from reference TRBV11-2 and TRBJ1-1, reads EAGVAQSPRYKIIEKRQSVAFWCNPISGHATLYWYQQILGQGPKLLIQFQNNGVVDDSQLPKDRFSAERLKGVDSTLKIQPAKLEDSAVYLCASSLTGMNTEAFFGQGTRLTVV.

The chain carries TRBV9 and TRBJ2-3; D ambiguous. This CDR3 spans 16 amino acids. CDR1 and CDR2 from the germline V gene are SGDLS and YYNGEE. The V and J ends lost 0 bases and 2 bases respectively, with 13 bases between them. CDR3 sequence reads: CASSVVGISNTDTQYF. The CDR3 region has the DNA TGTGCCAGCAGCGTAGTTGGGATCTCCAACACAGATACGCAGTATTTT.

Regarding this clone: One junction end does not reproduce the germline sequence, and a read error may be involved. V usage is TRBV6-1 and J usage is TRBJ1-1; TRBD1 matches at 7 bases. The germline gives CDR1 MNHNS, CDR2 SASEGT. CDR3 length: 11 residues. The CDR3 coding sequence is TGTGCCAGCAGTGCGGGACAGACGGCTAGGTTT. This translates into CASSAGQTARF.

This clone was observed at least ten times. This CDR3 is CASGHSYVNSPLHF. CDR3 bases: TGTGCCAGCGGACATTCCTATGTTAATTCACCCCTCCACTTT. The chain links TRBV5-8 to TRBJ1-6; D is possibly TRBD1 (5 bases). The germline gives CDR1 SGHTS, CDR2 YDEGEE. V lost 7 bases to trimming and J lost 6 bases, with 14 bases between them. The CDR3 runs 14 residues.

The V and J genes are TRBV6-6 and TRBJ1-6; D gene uncertain. CDR3 size: 13 residues. Trimming stripped 5 bases from V and 9 bases from J, with 11 bases between. Germline loops: CDR1 MNHNY, CDR2 SVGAGI (reference sequence). The CDR3 loop is CASSQTGSSPLHF. In nucleotides, the CDR3 is TGTGCCAGCAGTCAGACTGGGAGTTCACCCCTCCACTTT.

V and J are TRBV27 and TRBJ2-2, with D perhaps TRBD1 (5 bases). The CDR3 runs 16 residues. The germline gives CDR1 MNHEY, CDR2 SMNVEV (reference sequence). Trimming removed 5 bases from V and 6 bases from J, with 19 bases in between. CDR3 DNA sequence: TGTGCCAGCAGTGCTAAGACAGCCCGGGTTGCCGGGGAGCTGTTTTTT. Translating gives CASSAKTARVAGELFF.

This clone was picked up a small number of times. The genes are TRBV9 and TRBJ2-7, with TRBD2 matching over 13 bases. Trimming at V came to 2 bases and at J to 5 bases, leaving 4 bases not matched to a gene. Germline CDR1 and CDR2: SGDLS and YYNGEE. The CDR3 is made up of 15 amino acids. The CDR3 sequence is CASSVRTSGRNEQYF. The CDR3 region has the DNA TGTGCCAGCAGCGTGAGGACTAGCGGGAGAAACGAGCAGTACTTC. The whole variable domain, remainder taken from reference TRBV9 and TRBJ2-7, is DSGVTQTPKHLITATGQRVTLRCSPRSGDLSVYWYQQSLDQGLQFLIQYYNGEERAKGNILERFSAQQFPDLHSELNLSSLELGDSALYFCASSVRTSGRNEQYFGPGTRLTVT.

The chain has TRBV4-3 and TRBJ2-1, with 9 bases identical to TRBD2. The J segment lost 4 bases and the V segment lost 0 bases, leaving 7 bases of the junction unmatched. The CDR3 is 17 residues long. Germline V gives CDR1 LGHNA, CDR2 YSLEER. The CDR3 sequence: CASSQEVQAGGYNEQFF. The CDR3, as DNA: TGCGCCAGCAGCCAAGAAGTCCAAGCGGGAGGTTACAATGAGCAGTTCTTC.

V and J are TRBV5-1 and TRBJ2-7; D is possibly TRBD2 (7 bases). The CDR3 runs 17 residues. The V end was cut by 4 bases, the J end by 0 bases, with 20 bases between. Germline V gene data show CDR1 as SGHRS and CDR2 as YFSETQ. The CDR3 reads CASSVVVGGRGSYEQYF. CDR3 coding DNA: TGCGCCAGCAGCGTCGTTGTGGGGGGGCGAGGCTCCTACGAGCAGTACTTC.

The rearrangement joins TRBV25-1 to TRBJ2-1, with D possibly TRBD2 on 7 matching bases. CDR1 MGHDK and CDR2 SYGVNS come from the germline V gene. Trimming cost V 5 bases and J 2 bases, with 13 bases left between them. CDR3 length: 15 residues. Here the CDR3 reads CASSRAGAAYNEQFF. CDR3 DNA sequence: TGTGCCAGCAGTAGGGCGGGGGCGGCCTACAATGAGCAGTTCTTC.

This chain uses TRBV11-3 with TRBJ2-2, with 8 positions matching TRBD1. This CDR3 region has 13 residues. Germline V gene sequence: CDR1 SGHNT, CDR2 YENEEA. Trimming took 6 bases from V and 6 from J; bases not matched to a gene: 3. The CDR3 sequence: CASRGQAAGELFF. As DNA, the CDR3 is TGTGCCAGCAGGGGACAGGCGGCCGGGGAGCTGTTTTTT.

The chain uses TRBV5-1 and TRBJ2-3; a weak D match, TRBD2 (5 bases). Trimming removed 6 bases from V and 3 bases from J, with 14 bases in between. CDR1 SGHRS and CDR2 YFSETQ come from the germline V gene. The CDR3 covers 14 residues. The CDR3 here is CASKIGKGTDTQYF. The CDR3 DNA reads as TGCGCCAGCAAGATCGGGAAGGGAACAGATACGCAGTATTTT.

The sample holds a few counts of this clone. The CDR3 nucleotides are TGTGCCGTATCCGGGACAGGCTCCGGATCGATCACTGAAGCTTTCTTT. Amino acids: CAVSGTGSGSITEAFF. The rearrangement joins TRBV5-4 to TRBJ1-1, with 8 bases that match TRBD1. The CDR3 spans 16 residues. V shed 10 bases and J 4 bases; nucleotides not matched to a gene: 18. Germline CDR1 is SGHNT and CDR2 is YYREEE (reference sequence). Combining the CDR3 with reference TRBV5-4 and TRBJ1-1 gives the whole variable domain ETGVTQSPTHLIKTRGQQVTLRCSSQSGHNTVSWYQQALGQGPQFIFQYYREEENGRGNFPPRFSGLQFPNYSSELNVNALELDDSALYLCAVSGTGSGSITEAFFGQGTRLTVV.

V usage is TRBV2 and J usage is TRBJ2-5, with no clear D. Germline V lookup: CDR1 SNHLY, CDR2 FYNNEI. The CDR3 runs 15 residues. The V end lost 2 bases, the J end lost 2 bases, and 12 bases lay between the germline ends. CDR3 in amino acids: CASSERVQTQETQYF. CDR3 nucleotide sequence: TGTGCCAGCAGTGAAAGGGTGCAGACACAAGAGACCCAGTACTTC.

This sequence joins TRBV14 and TRBJ1-2; D is unresolved. The V and J ends lost 3 bases and 8 bases respectively, with 16 bases between them. The CDR3 has 14 amino acids. Germline CDR1 is SGHDN and CDR2 is FVKESK. CDR3 in DNA: TGTGCCAGCAGCCACAAAGAGCTAGCGGTGGGCTACACCTTC. It translates to CASSHKELAVGYTF.

The chain's CDR3 is CASSVAGDSSYNSPLHF. In DNA form, the CDR3 reads TGTGCCAGCAGCGTAGCTGGGGACAGCTCCTATAATTCACCCCTCCACTTT. The V gene is TRBV9, the J gene TRBJ1-6; 7 bases are a match to TRBD1. The CDR3 is 17 amino acids. Germline CDR1 reads SGDLS; CDR2 reads YYNGEE. The junction had 3 bases not matched to a gene; V was cut back by 0 bases and J by 0 bases. Filled out from reference TRBV9 and TRBJ1-6, the complete variable domain reads DSGVTQTPKHLITATGQRVTLRCSPRSGDLSVYWYQQSLDQGLQFLIQYYNGEERAKGNILERFSAQQFPDLHSELNLSSLELGDSALYFCASSVAGDSSYNSPLHFGNGTRLTVT.

In its sample, this clone was seen once. This chain joins TRBV28 and TRBJ2-7; D unclear. Per germline, CDR1 MDHEN and CDR2 SYDVKM. This CDR3 comprises 14 residues. With 2 bases removed from V and 2 bases from J, the gap between germline ends came to 10 bases. CDR3 nucleotide sequence: TGTGCCAGCAGTTTAGGGCAGGCCGCCTACGAGCAGTACTTC. Protein: CASSLGQAAYEQYF. Combining the CDR3 with reference TRBV28 and TRBJ2-7 gives the whole variable domain DVKVTQSSRYLVKRTGEKVFLECVQDMDHENMFWYRQDPGLGLRLIYFSYDVKMKEKGDIPEGYSVSREKKERFSLILESASTNQTSMYLCASSLGQAAYEQYFGPGTRLTVT.

This clone was picked up a small number of times. The chain uses TRBV27 and TRBJ1-1; possibly TRBD1 for D (6 bases). CDR1 is MNHEY and CDR2 is SMNVEV in the germline V gene (reference sequence). This CDR3 comprises 14 residues. Between the trimmed V and J ends, which lost 7 bases and 2 bases, there was a span of 14 bases. The CDR3 DNA reads as TGTGCCAGCAACCCAGACAGGTTTAACACTGAAGCTTTCTTT. Translated: CASNPDRFNTEAFF.